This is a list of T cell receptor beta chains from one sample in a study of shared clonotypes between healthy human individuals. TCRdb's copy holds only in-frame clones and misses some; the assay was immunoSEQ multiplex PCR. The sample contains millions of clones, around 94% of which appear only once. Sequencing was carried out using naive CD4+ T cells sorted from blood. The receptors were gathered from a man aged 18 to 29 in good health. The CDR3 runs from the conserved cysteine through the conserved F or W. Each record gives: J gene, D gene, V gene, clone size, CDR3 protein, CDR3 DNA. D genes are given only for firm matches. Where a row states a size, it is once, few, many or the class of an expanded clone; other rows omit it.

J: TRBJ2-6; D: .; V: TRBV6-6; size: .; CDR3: CATQTPGTGANVLTF; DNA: TGTGCCACTCAGACTCCAGGGACCGGGGCCAACGTCCTGACTTTC
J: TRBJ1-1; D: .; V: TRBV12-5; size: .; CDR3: CASGLVPLTGSAFF; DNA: TGTGCTAGTGGTTTGGTACCTTTAACAGGGAGTGCTTTCTTT
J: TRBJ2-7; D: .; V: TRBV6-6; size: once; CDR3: CASSWGTNVYEQYF; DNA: TGTGCCAGCAGTTGGGGGACGAATGTCTACGAGCAGTACTTC
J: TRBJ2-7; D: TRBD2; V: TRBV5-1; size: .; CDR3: CASSLLPTSGAYEQYF; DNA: TGCGCCAGCAGCCTCCTCCCGACTAGCGGGGCGTACGAGCAGTACTTC
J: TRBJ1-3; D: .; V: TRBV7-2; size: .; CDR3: CASSLTSPNTIYF; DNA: TGTGCCAGCAGCTTAACCAGCCCTAACACCATATATTTT
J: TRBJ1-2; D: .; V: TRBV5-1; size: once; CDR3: CASSLTEMRSYTF; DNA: TGCGCCAGCAGCTTGACGGAGATGAGGAGCTACACCTTC
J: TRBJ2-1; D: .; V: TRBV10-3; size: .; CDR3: CAISEWPLGNEQFF; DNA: TGTGCCATCAGTGAGTGGCCCCTCGGCAATGAGCAGTTCTTC
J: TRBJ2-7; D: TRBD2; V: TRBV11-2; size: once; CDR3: CASSLIAGSSYEQYF; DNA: TGTGCCAGCAGCTTAATAGCGGGGAGCTCCTACGAGCAGTACTTC
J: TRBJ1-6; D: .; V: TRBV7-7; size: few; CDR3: CASSLETGKSSYNSPLHF; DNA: TGTGCTAGCAGCTTAGAGACGGGGAAGAGCTCCTATAATTCACCCCTCCACTTT
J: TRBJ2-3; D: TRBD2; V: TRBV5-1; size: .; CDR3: CASSLGAGVVNTQYF; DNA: TGCGCCAGCAGCTTGGGGGCGGGAGTGGTGAATACGCAGTATTTT
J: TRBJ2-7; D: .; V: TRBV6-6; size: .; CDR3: CASSYDSGTPEQYF; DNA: TGTGCCAGCAGTTACGACAGTGGGACGCCCGAGCAGTACTTC
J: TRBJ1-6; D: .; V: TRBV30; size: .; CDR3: CAWSVASRAPYNSPLHF; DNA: TGTGCCTGGAGTGTGGCCTCGAGGGCGCCCTATAATTCACCCCTCCACTTT
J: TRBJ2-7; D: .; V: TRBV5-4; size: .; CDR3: CAAANRPSEQYF; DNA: TGTGCCGCCGCGAACAGGCCCTCCGAGCAGTACTTC
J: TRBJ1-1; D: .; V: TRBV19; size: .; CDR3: CATLERGRTEAFF; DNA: TGTGCCACCCTCGAACGGGGAAGGACTGAAGCTTTCTTT
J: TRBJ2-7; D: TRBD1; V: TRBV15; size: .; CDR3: CATSRDSWDRSSYEQYF; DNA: TGTGCCACCAGCAGAGATAGCTGGGACAGGTCCTCCTACGAGCAGTACTTC
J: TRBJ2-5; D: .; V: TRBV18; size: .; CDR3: CASSPSQQETQYF; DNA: TGTGCCAGCTCACCTTCCCAGCAAGAGACCCAGTACTTC
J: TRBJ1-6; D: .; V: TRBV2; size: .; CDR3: CASRTPIDDSPLHF; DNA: TGTGCCAGCAGGACGCCAATAGATGATTCACCCCTCCACTTT
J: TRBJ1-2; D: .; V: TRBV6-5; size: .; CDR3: CASTLGLNYGYTF; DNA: TGTGCCAGCACCCTGGGCCTGAACTATGGCTACACCTTC
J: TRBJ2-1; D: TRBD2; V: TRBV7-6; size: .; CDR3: CASSLSIAGGLNEQFF; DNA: TGTGCCAGCAGCTTATCAATAGCGGGGGGGCTGAATGAGCAGTTCTTC
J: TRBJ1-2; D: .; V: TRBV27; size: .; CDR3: CASSLKGTRNYGYTF; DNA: TGTGCCAGCAGTTTAAAGGGTACAAGAAACTATGGCTACACCTTC
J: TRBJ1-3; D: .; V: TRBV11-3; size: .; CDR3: CASSLNGDTIYF; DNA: TGTGCCAGCAGCTTAAACGGAGACACCATATATTTT
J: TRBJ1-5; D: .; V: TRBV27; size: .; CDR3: CASSPSDKQPQHF; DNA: TGTGCCAGCAGTCCCTCGGATAAACAGCCCCAGCATTTT
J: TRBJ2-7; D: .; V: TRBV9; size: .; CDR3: CASSPDRSYEQYF; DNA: TGTGCCAGCAGCCCCGACCGCTCCTACGAGCAGTACTTC
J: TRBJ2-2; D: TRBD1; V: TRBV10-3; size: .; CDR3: CATLVGQGASGELFF; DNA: TGTGCCACCCTAGTAGGGCAGGGGGCGTCCGGGGAGCTGTTTTTT
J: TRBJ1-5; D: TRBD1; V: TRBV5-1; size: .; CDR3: CASSLANIDRGRDQPQHF; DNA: TGCGCCAGCAGCTTGGCGAACATCGACAGGGGTCGGGATCAGCCCCAGCATTTT
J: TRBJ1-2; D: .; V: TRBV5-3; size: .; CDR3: CARSLARTGRLDGYTF; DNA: TGTGCCAGAAGCTTGGCCCGGACTGGGCGGTTGGATGGCTACACCTTC
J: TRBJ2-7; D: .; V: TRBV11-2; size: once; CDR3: CASRPIRGGTTYEQYF; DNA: TGTGCCAGCAGGCCCATTAGGGGAGGTACCACCTACGAGCAGTACTTC
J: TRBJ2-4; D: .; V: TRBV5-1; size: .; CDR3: CASSQGSIAKNIQYF; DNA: TGCGCCAGCAGTCAGGGGAGTATTGCCAAAAACATTCAGTACTTC
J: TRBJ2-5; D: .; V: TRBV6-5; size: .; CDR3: CASGGHQETQYF; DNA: TGTGCCAGCGGGGGGCACCAAGAGACCCAGTACTTC
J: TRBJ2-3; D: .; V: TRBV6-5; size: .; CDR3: CASSYSGLSRTDTQYF; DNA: TGTGCCAGCAGTTACTCGGGTCTGAGCCGCACAGATACGCAGTATTTT
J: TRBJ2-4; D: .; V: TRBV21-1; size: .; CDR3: CASSKALEPNLLAKNIQYF; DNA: TGTGCCAGCAGCAAAGCGCTCGAGCCCAACCTTCTAGCCAAAAACATTCAGTACTTC
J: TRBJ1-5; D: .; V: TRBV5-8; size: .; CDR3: CASSFTWSQPQHF; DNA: TGTGCCAGCAGTTTTACATGGAGTCAGCCCCAGCATTTT
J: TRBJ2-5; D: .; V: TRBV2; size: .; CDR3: CASSVNGAGLETQYF; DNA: TGTGCCAGCAGCGTCAACGGGGCGGGGTTAGAGACCCAGTACTTC
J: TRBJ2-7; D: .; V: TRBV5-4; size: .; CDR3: CASSLEGGGLAYEQYF; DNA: TGTGCCAGCAGCTTGGAAGGGGGGGGGCTCGCCTACGAGCAGTACTTC
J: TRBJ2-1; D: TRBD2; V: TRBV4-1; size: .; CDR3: CASSQDQLAGERHEQFF; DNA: TGCGCCAGCAGCCAAGATCAACTAGCGGGAGAACGGCATGAGCAGTTCTTC
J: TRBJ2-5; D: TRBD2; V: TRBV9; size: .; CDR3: CASAEGGGAETQYF; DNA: TGTGCCAGCGCCGAGGGCGGGGGGGCGGAGACCCAGTACTTC
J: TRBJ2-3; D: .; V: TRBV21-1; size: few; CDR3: CASSKGPSSFADTQYF; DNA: TGTGCCAGCAGCAAAGGCCCTAGCAGTTTCGCAGATACGCAGTATTTT
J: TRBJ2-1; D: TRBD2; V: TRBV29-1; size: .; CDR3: CSVSSGVGNEQFF; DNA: TGCAGCGTTAGCAGCGGGGTGGGTAATGAGCAGTTCTTC
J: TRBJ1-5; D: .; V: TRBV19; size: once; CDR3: CASSIEGGAQPQHF; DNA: TGTGCCAGTAGTATAGAAGGTGGGGCTCAGCCCCAGCATTTT
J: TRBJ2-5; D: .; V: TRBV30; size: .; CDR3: CAWKGEPTQYF; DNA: TGTGCCTGGAAGGGGGAACCTACCCAGTACTTC
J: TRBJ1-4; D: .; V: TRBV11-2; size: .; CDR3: CASSSSGTTNEKLFF; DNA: TGTGCCAGCAGCTCTTCAGGAACAACTAATGAAAAACTGTTTTTT
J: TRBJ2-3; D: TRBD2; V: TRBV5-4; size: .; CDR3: CASGESGRGTDTQYF; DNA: TGTGCCAGCGGAGAATCCGGGAGGGGCACAGATACGCAGTATTTT
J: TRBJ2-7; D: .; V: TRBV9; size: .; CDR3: CASSVGQNYEQYF; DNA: TGTGCCAGCAGCGTAGGGCAGAACTACGAGCAGTACTTC
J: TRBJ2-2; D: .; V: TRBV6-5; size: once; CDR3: CASNGNTGELFF; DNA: TGTGCCAGCAACGGAAACACCGGGGAGCTGTTTTTT
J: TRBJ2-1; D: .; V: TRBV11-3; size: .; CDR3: CASSLVVADEQFF; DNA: TGTGCCAGCAGCTTGGTTGTCGCCGATGAGCAGTTCTTC
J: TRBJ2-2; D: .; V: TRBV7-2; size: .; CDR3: CASSSKTGELFF; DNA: TGTGCCAGCAGCTCTAAGACCGGGGAGCTGTTTTTT
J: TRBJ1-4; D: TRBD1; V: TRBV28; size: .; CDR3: CASSSPPGQPNEKLFF; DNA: TGTGCCAGCAGTTCACCGCCGGGACAGCCAAATGAAAAACTGTTTTTT
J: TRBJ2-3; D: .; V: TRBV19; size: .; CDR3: CASSIGGGFTDTQYF; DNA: TGTGCCAGTAGTATAGGGGGAGGATTCACAGATACGCAGTATTTT
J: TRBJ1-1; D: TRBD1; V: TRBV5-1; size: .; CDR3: CASSFYRGPNTEAFF; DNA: TGCGCCAGCAGCTTCTACAGGGGGCCGAACACTGAAGCTTTCTTT
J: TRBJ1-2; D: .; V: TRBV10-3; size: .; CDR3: CAIQGLDYGYTF; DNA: TGTGCCATCCAGGGGTTGGACTATGGCTACACCTTC
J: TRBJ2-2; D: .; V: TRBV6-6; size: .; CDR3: CASSSDRNTGELFF; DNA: TGTGCCAGCAGTTCCGACAGAAACACCGGGGAGCTGTTTTTT
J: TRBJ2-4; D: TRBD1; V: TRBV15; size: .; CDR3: CATSIRQGDLAKNIQYF; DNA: TGTGCCACCAGCATAAGACAGGGGGACCTAGCCAAAAACATTCAGTACTTC
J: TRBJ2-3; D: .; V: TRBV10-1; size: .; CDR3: CASSEGQVGTDTQYF; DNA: TGCGCCAGCAGTGAGGGGCAGGTGGGCACAGATACGCAGTATTTT
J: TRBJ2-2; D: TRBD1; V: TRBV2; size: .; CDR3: CASRLTGGGTGELFF; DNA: TGTGCCAGCAGGCTGACAGGGGGCGGCACCGGGGAGCTGTTTTTT